This is a list of T cell receptor beta chains from one sample in a study of pediatric ulcerative colitis. The repertoire was sequenced with immunoSEQ multiplex PCR; TCRdb's copy has only in-frame clones and lacks some. The data hold 30,000 to 45,000 clones, with roughly 83% observed a single time. Sequencing was performed on blood. These receptors came from a girl between 10 and 17 years old with moderate ulcerative colitis. Both conserved end residues are part of each CDR3. The D gene is left open where the match is weak. Some rows have no size entry. The others give once, few or many, or a class for an expanded clone.

V: TRBV10-3; D: TRBD1; size: NA; J: TRBJ1-1; CDR3: CAISESGTGGRNTEAFF; DNA: TGTGCCATCAGTGAGTCGGGGACAGGGGGAAGGAACACTGAAGCTTTCTTT
V: TRBV4-2; D: NA; size: NA; J: TRBJ1-1; CDR3: CASSQEGAANTEAFF; DNA: TGTGCCAGCAGCCAAGAGGGGGCAGCGAACACTGAAGCTTTCTTT
V: TRBV5-4; D: NA; size: NA; J: TRBJ2-7; CDR3: CASSLDQGSYEQYF; DNA: TGTGCCAGCAGCTTGGATCAGGGTAGCTACGAGCAGTACTTC
V: TRBV7-2; D: TRBD1; size: NA; J: TRBJ1-2; CDR3: CASSTDRDEGYTF; DNA: TGTGCCAGCAGTACTGACAGGGATGAAGGCTACACCTTC
V: TRBV27; D: NA; size: NA; J: TRBJ2-7; CDR3: CASSLGPAYEQYF; DNA: TGTGCCAGCAGTTTAGGTCCGGCCTACGAGCAGTACTTC
V: TRBV6-5; D: NA; size: NA; J: TRBJ1-3; CDR3: CASSYAPYRSGNTIYF; DNA: TGTGCCAGCAGTTACGCCCCTTATCGCTCTGGAAACACCATATATTTT
V: TRBV4-3; D: NA; size: NA; J: TRBJ2-3; CDR3: CASQPRWVHTDTQYF; DNA: TGCGCCAGCCAGCCAAGGTGGGTCCACACAGATACGCAGTATTTT
V: TRBV29-1; D: NA; size: NA; J: TRBJ1-1; CDR3: CSGGRKNTEAFF; DNA: TGCAGCGGGGGCAGAAAGAACACTGAAGCTTTCTTT
V: TRBV4-2; D: NA; size: NA; J: TRBJ2-5; CDR3: CASSPDSQETQYF; DNA: TGTGCCAGCAGCCCGGACAGCCAAGAGACCCAGTACTTC
V: TRBV6-5; D: NA; size: NA; J: TRBJ2-1; CDR3: CASSYYAISSYNEQFF; DNA: TGTGCCAGCAGTTACTATGCGATTAGCTCCTACAATGAGCAGTTCTTC
V: TRBV2; D: NA; size: NA; J: TRBJ2-6; CDR3: CASIFGPGLSGANVLTF; DNA: TGTGCCAGCATTTTCGGCCCCGGACTTTCTGGGGCCAACGTCCTGACTTTC
V: TRBV4-2; D: NA; size: NA; J: TRBJ2-7; CDR3: CASSQGRAYEQYF; DNA: TGTGCCAGCAGCCAGGGCCGTGCCTACGAGCAGTACTTC
V: TRBV7-9; D: NA; size: once; J: TRBJ1-4; CDR3: CASSPARRVNEKLFF; DNA: TGTGCCAGCAGCCCGGCTCGACGGGTGAATGAAAAACTGTTTTTT
V: TRBV6-5; D: NA; size: NA; J: TRBJ2-7; CDR3: CASSRANREQYF; DNA: TGTGCCAGCAGCAGGGCCAATCGGGAGCAGTACTTC
V: TRBV25-1; D: NA; size: few; J: TRBJ1-2; CDR3: CASSEFGARSSYGYTF; DNA: TGTGCCAGCAGTGAATTCGGGGCCAGGTCCAGCTATGGCTACACCTTC
V: TRBV20-1; D: NA; size: NA; J: TRBJ2-7; CDR3: CSASVDGEQYF; DNA: TGCAGTGCTAGTGTAGACGGCGAGCAGTACTTC
V: TRBV30; D: NA; size: NA; J: TRBJ1-2; CDR3: CAWSVKQTANYGYTF; DNA: TGTGCCTGGAGTGTAAAGCAGACAGCTAACTATGGCTACACCTTC
V: TRBV6-5; D: NA; size: NA; J: TRBJ1-1; CDR3: CASSYSYKNTEAFF; DNA: TGTGCCAGCAGTTACTCGTACAAGAACACTGAAGCTTTCTTT
V: TRBV5-4; D: NA; size: NA; J: TRBJ2-7; CDR3: CASSLEGDGSYEQYF; DNA: TGTGCCAGCAGCCTCGAAGGGGATGGGTCCTACGAGCAGTACTTC
V: TRBV18; D: NA; size: few; J: TRBJ1-2; CDR3: CASSPPGRVNYGYTF; DNA: TGTGCCAGCTCACCACCAGGACGGGTAAACTATGGCTACACCTTC
V: TRBV7-2; D: NA; size: NA; J: TRBJ2-7; CDR3: CASSLMVGVEQYF; DNA: TGTGCCAGCAGCTTAATGGTGGGGGTTGAGCAGTACTTC
V: TRBV5-1; D: NA; size: NA; J: TRBJ2-7; CDR3: CASSGNRQSWEQYF; DNA: TGCGCCAGCAGTGGGAATCGACAGTCCTGGGAGCAGTACTTC
V: TRBV5-1; D: TRBD1; size: NA; J: TRBJ1-2; CDR3: CASRSQGLTRGYTF; DNA: TGCGCCAGCAGGTCACAGGGGCTTACGCGTGGCTACACCTTC
V: TRBV2; D: TRBD2; size: NA; J: TRBJ2-1; CDR3: CASSVGPSGSRGNEQFF; DNA: TGTGCCAGCAGTGTTGGGCCTAGCGGGTCGCGCGGCAATGAGCAGTTCTTC
V: TRBV4-1; D: NA; size: few; J: TRBJ1-2; CDR3: CASSQEGRYGYTF; DNA: TGCGCCAGCAGCCAAGAAGGCCGATATGGCTACACCTTC
V: TRBV5-6; D: NA; size: NA; J: TRBJ1-2; CDR3: CASSFGGAYGYTF; DNA: TGTGCCAGCAGCTTCGGGGGGGCCTATGGCTACACCTTC
V: TRBV6-1; D: NA; size: NA; J: TRBJ2-7; CDR3: CASRYREAYEQYF; DNA: TGTGCCAGCAGATACAGGGAGGCCTACGAGCAGTACTTC
V: TRBV4-1; D: NA; size: once; J: TRBJ2-7; CDR3: CASSQEGSFLEQYF; DNA: TGCGCCAGCAGCCAAGAAGGGTCTTTCCTCGAGCAGTACTTC
V: TRBV19; D: NA; size: few; J: TRBJ1-1; CDR3: CASSIDPGTTEGEAFF; DNA: TGTGCCAGTAGTATAGATCCCGGGACTACGGAAGGTGAAGCTTTCTTT
V: TRBV6-1; D: TRBD1; size: few; J: TRBJ2-1; CDR3: CASITTGGYEQFF; DNA: TGTGCCAGCATTACGACAGGGGGATATGAGCAGTTCTTC